This T cell receptor (beta chain) was sequenced in a study of identical twins. Turning to this clonotype: Its target is not known.

Healthy Caucasian donors formed the entire cohort. The CDR3 covers 16 residues. The V end lost 5 bases, the J end lost 0 bases, and 14 bases lay between the germline ends. CDR1 SGHAT and CDR2 FQNNGV come from the germline V gene. Using its own MiXCR run on the 5' RACE reads, TCRdb lists one record per CDR3 protein. The table records approximately 630,000 distinct CDR3 sequences, under 8.5% of them present only once. Study-wide results and limits: Conclusions relied on cross-sectional statistical analysis, not following the same donors. Invariant MAIT and iNKT cells may have partly biased zero-insertion analyses.

These data were likewise used in another study, on yellow fever vaccine responses in identical twins. That report notes: In identical twins, vaccine T cell responses appeared partly shared and partly individual.

This receptor was taken from a woman aged 18-29 years in good health. The chain links TRBV11-2 to TRBJ1-3, with a tentative D call TRBD1 (6 bases). Material: PBMCs. The CDR3 region has the DNA TGTGCCAGCAGCCATCGACAGGTTAACTCTGGAAACACCATATATTTT. As protein: CASSHRQVNSGNTIYF.